The 26 T cell receptor beta chains below all came from one sample that was sequenced in a study of cytomegalovirus exposure and HLA in healthy donors (TCRdb year 2017). The library was generated by the immunoSEQ multiplex PCR assay. A mixture of 60 forward primers for TCR Vbeta segments and 13 reverse primers for TCR Jbeta segments was used in the multiplex PCR. This is the immuneACCESS table as TCRdb keeps it, with only in-frame sequences that have V and J called. A part of the clones is gone; compared with another copy, unresolved V genes explain less than half, and the rest is unexplained. This sample lists over 200,000 clones; over 65% were detected once. Over 1% of the sample comes from the top ten. Input material: PBMCs. The receptors were sampled from a human donor in good health.

The chain has TRBV5-5 and TRBJ2-7; 9 bases are shared with TRBD2. V lost 0 bases, J lost 1 base, and 2 bases stayed unmatched. Germline V gene sequence: CDR1 SGHKS, CDR2 YYEKEE (reference sequence). The length of the CDR3 is 15 residues. CDR3 in amino acids: CASSLAAGGSYEQYF. CDR3 DNA sequence: TGTGCCAGCAGCTTGGCCGCGGGGGGGTCCTACGAGCAGTACTTC.

The chain recombines TRBV25-1 with TRBJ1-1; 7 bases agree with TRBD1. V trimming: 5 bases; J trimming: 10 bases; junction bases outside the gene matches: 16. The germline V gene encodes CDR1 MGHDK and CDR2 SYGVNS. This CDR3 contains 15 residues. The CDR3 nucleotides are TGTGCCAGCAGTCAACAAAGGGGGCTAAACCGCGGAGCTTTCTTT. Residues: CASSQQRGLNRGAFF.

This clone was observed a handful of times. The chain recombines TRBV19 with TRBJ2-1, with 8 bases aligning to TRBD2. The CDR3 consists of 14 residues. After removal of 2 bases from V and 8 bases from J, the junction contained 5 bases not matched to a gene. CDR1 is LNHDA and CDR2 is SQIVND in the germline V gene (reference sequence). The chain's CDR3 is CASSINGRGDEQFF. In DNA, the CDR3 is TGTGCCAGTAGTATAAACGGGAGGGGCGATGAGCAGTTCTTC.

This clone has more than one count but fewer than ten. The chain joins TRBV5-1 to TRBJ2-3; D unclear. The V end lost 0 bases, the J end lost 2 bases, and 7 bases lay between the germline ends. Germline lookup yields CDR1 SGHRS and CDR2 YFSETQ. The CDR3 sequence is 14 residues long. CDR3 nucleotide sequence: TGCGCCAGCAGCTTGGAGAGAGTCACAGATACGCAGTATTTT. It translates to CASSLERVTDTQYF.

This chain connects TRBV27 to TRBJ2-5; 10 bases map to TRBD2. V was pared by 5 bases and J by 5 bases, with 8 bases of the junction left unmatched. The germline CDR1 and CDR2 sequences are MNHEY and SMNVEV (reference sequence). The CDR3 is 15 amino acids. The chain's CDR3 is CASSPSGSVQETQYF. CDR3 bases: TGTGCCAGCAGTCCTAGCGGGAGTGTTCAGGAGACCCAGTACTTC.

The gene calls are TRBV7-3 and TRBJ1-2; possibly TRBD1 for D (6 bases). CDR3 size: 13 residues. Germline V gene sequence: CDR1 SGHTA, CDR2 FQGTGA. V was shortened by 0 bases and J by 13 bases, with 15 bases between the two germline ends. The CDR3 sequence is CASSLTGIQGATF. In DNA form, the CDR3 reads TGTGCCAGCAGCTTAACGGGAATACAGGGAGCCACCTTC. The full variable domain, its missing parts supplied by reference TRBV7-3 and TRBJ1-2, is GAGVSQTPSNKVTEKGKYVELRCDPISGHTALYWYRQSLGQGPEFLIYFQGTGAADDSGLPNDRFFAVRPEGSVSTLKIQRTERGDSAVYLCASSLTGIQGATFGSGTRLTVV.

The gene calls are TRBV9 and TRBJ2-3, with TRBD2 identical over 8 bases. The trim removed 6 bases at V and 0 bases at J, leaving 3 bases unmatched. The CDR3 is made up of 14 amino acids. The germline V gene encodes CDR1 SGDLS and CDR2 YYNGEE. CDR3 sequence (DNA): TGTGCCAGCAATCCGGGAGGGAGCACAGATACGCAGTATTTT. Translated, it gives CASNPGGSTDTQYF.

The J gene is TRBJ2-5, the V gene TRBV7-8; the D gene is possibly TRBD2 (5 bases). The germline CDR1 and CDR2 sequences are SGHVS and FQNEAQ. V lost 5 bases, J lost 5 bases, and 18 bases lay in between. This CDR3 is 15 amino acids long. This CDR3 is CASSPTAGNRETQYF. The CDR3 nucleotides are TGTGCCAGCAGCCCGACGGCGGGTAATCGGGAGACCCAGTACTTC.

The CDR3 loop reads CASSQPGGELFF. The CDR3 DNA reads as TGCGCCAGCAGCCAACCGGGCGGGGAGCTGTTTTTT. V and J are TRBV4-1 and TRBJ2-2; D call uncertain. With 2 bases removed from V and 7 bases from J, the gap between germline ends came to 5 bases. This CDR3 is 12 amino acids long. Germline CDR1 reads MGHRA; CDR2 reads YSYEKL.

V and J are TRBV28 and TRBJ2-1, with 9 nucleotides matching TRBD2. Germline CDR1 is MDHEN and CDR2 is SYDVKM. The CDR3 has 20 residues. V lost 6 bases, J lost 6 bases, and 24 bases stayed unmatched. The CDR3 DNA reads TGTGCCAGCAGCACCCCTTATGATCAAGCGGGAGGTCTTCCGGGCAATGAGCAGTTCTTC. Protein product: CASSTPYDQAGGLPGNEQFF.

The chain couples TRBV30 to TRBJ2-7, with D perhaps matching TRBD2 (6 bases). Germline CDR1 GTSNPN, CDR2 SVGIG (reference sequence). Trimming left V 4 bases short and J 2 bases short, with 12 bases between. This CDR3 contains 13 residues. In DNA, the CDR3 is TGTGCCTGGACCGGGACTGGGCCCTACGAGCAGTACTTC. Its protein product is CAWTGTGPYEQYF.

The chain combines TRBV2 with TRBJ2-7; 7 bases align to TRBD2. Germline V gives CDR1 SNHLY, CDR2 FYNNEI. The length of the CDR3 is 15 residues. The V segment lost 1 base and the J segment 2 bases; nucleotides outside the gene matches: 5. CDR3 bases: TGTGCCAGCAGTGAAGACAGCGGGGCGACCTACGAGCAGTACTTC. Translated: CASSEDSGATYEQYF. The full variable domain, completed using reference TRBV2 and TRBJ2-7, is EPEVTQTPSHQVTQMGQEVILRCVPISNHLYFYWYRQILGQKVEFLVSFYNNEISEKSEIFDDQFSVERPDGSNFTLKIRSTKLEDSAMYFCASSEDSGATYEQYFGPGTRLTVT.

This chain joins TRBV9 and TRBJ2-1, with a possible D match to TRBD2 (5 bases). V dropped 4 bases and J dropped 0 bases, with 14 bases sitting between them. CDR3 length: 16 amino acids. Germline lookup yields CDR1 SGDLS and CDR2 YYNGEE. CDR3 coding DNA: TGTGCCAGCAGCCCAGGAAGCGGCAGCTCCTACAATGAGCAGTTCTTC. Its protein is CASSPGSGSSYNEQFF.

This clone was seen a few times. The chain links TRBV5-1 to TRBJ2-1, with 9 bases that match TRBD2. CDR1 is SGHRS and CDR2 is YFSETQ in the germline V gene. CDR3 size: 14 residues. Trimming at V came to 4 bases and at J to 8 bases, leaving 7 bases not matched to a gene. CDR3 protein: CASSRAGGHDEQFF. CDR3 DNA: TGCGCCAGCAGCCGGGCGGGAGGGCACGATGAGCAGTTCTTC.

This chain links TRBV18 with TRBJ2-7, with 11 nucleotides matching TRBD2. This CDR3 has 14 amino acids. Germline V CDR1 and CDR2: KGHSH, LQKENI. Unmatched junction bases numbered 1, after V lost 4 bases and J lost 2 bases. CDR3 DNA sequence: TGTGCCAGCTCACTTAGCGGGAGGGCCTACGAGCAGTACTTC. Its protein product is CASSLSGRAYEQYF.

The chain links TRBV6-1 to TRBJ1-5; D is uncertain. V shed 0 bases and J shed 0 bases, with 6 bases lying between them. The germline gives CDR1 MNHNS, CDR2 SASEGT. The CDR3 is made up of 15 amino acids. The CDR3 DNA sequence: TGTGCCAGCAGTGAAGCTCAGTATAGCAATCAGCCCCAGCATTTT. This gives the protein CASSEAQYSNQPQHF.

V is TRBV10-3 and J is TRBJ2-1; 8 positions agree with TRBD2. CDR1 ENHRY and CDR2 SYGVKD come from the germline V gene. Germline trimming cut 6 bases from V and 12 bases from J; bases unmatched to any gene: 16. The CDR3 sequence is 15 residues long. The CDR3: CAISPAGTLRGGQFF. The DNA for the CDR3 is TGTGCCATCAGCCCGGCGGGAACGCTCCGGGGGGGGCAGTTCTTC.

The chain carries TRBV7-3 and TRBJ2-5, with D possibly TRBD2 on 5 matching bases. The CDR3 contains 13 residues. Germline V gene sequence: CDR1 SGHTA, CDR2 FQGTGA. V was clipped by 3 bases and J by 4 bases, with 9 bases between them. The CDR3 spells CASSLRAGETQYF. For the CDR3, the DNA is TGTGCCAGCAGCTTGCGGGCCGGAGAGACCCAGTACTTC.

This clone has only one observation. This chain uses TRBV14 with TRBJ2-7, with D possibly matching TRBD1 (6 bases). Trimming left V 4 bases short and J 7 bases short, with 20 bases between. The CDR3 covers 15 residues. Germline CDR1 SGHDN, CDR2 FVKESK. CDR3 sequence: CASSRTPGHPNEQYF. Here the CDR3 DNA reads TGTGCCAGCAGCCGTACTCCGGGACACCCTAATGAGCAGTACTTC.

A single count supports this clone. The chain employs TRBV2 and TRBJ2-2, with 11 bases lining up with TRBD2. The junction had 3 bases not matched to a gene; V was cut back by 6 bases and J by 0 bases. The CDR3 runs 16 residues. Germline V lookup: CDR1 SNHLY, CDR2 FYNNEI. The CDR3 region is CASRKTSGTNTGELFF. The CDR3 bases are TGTGCCAGCAGAAAGACTAGCGGGACGAACACCGGGGAGCTGTTTTTT.

This sequence joins TRBV7-2 and TRBJ2-7; TRBD1 aligns across 7 bases. Germline values: CDR1 SGHTA, CDR2 FQGNSA. V was clipped by 0 bases and J by 3 bases; unmatched bases: 5. This CDR3 contains 15 residues. CDR3 region: CASSLAGTDYYEQYF. Here the CDR3 DNA reads TGTGCCAGCAGCTTAGCGGGGACAGATTACTACGAGCAGTACTTC.

The rearrangement uses TRBV7-9 and TRBJ1-5, with TRBD1 matching over 7 bases. Germline trimming cut 5 bases from V and 4 bases from J; bases unmatched to any gene: 5. The germline V gene has CDR1 SEHNR and CDR2 FQNEAQ (reference sequence). This CDR3 comprises 14 residues. CDR3 residues: CASSAGTENQPQHF. The CDR3, as DNA: TGTGCCAGCAGCGCAGGGACAGAGAATCAGCCCCAGCATTTT. Looking up the rest from reference TRBV7-9 and TRBJ1-5 gives the full variable domain: DTGVSQNPRHKITKRGQNVTFRCDPISEHNRLYWYRQTLGQGPEFLTYFQNEAQLEKSRLLSDRFSAERPKGSFSTLEIQRTEQGDSAMYLCASSAGTENQPQHFGDGTRLSIL.

The chain combines TRBV7-2 with TRBJ1-4; tentative D call: TRBD1 (5 bases). CDR1 is SGHTA and CDR2 is FQGNSA in the germline V gene. The CDR3 sequence is 14 residues long. Trimming cost V 2 bases and J 11 bases, with 15 bases left between them. The CDR3 sequence is CASSLQVRGPKLFF. The CDR3 DNA reads TGTGCCAGCAGCTTACAGGTGCGGGGACCCAAACTGTTTTTT. Together with reference TRBV7-2 and TRBJ1-4, the CDR3 gives the full variable domain: GAGVSQSPSNKVTEKGKDVELRCDPISGHTALYWYRQSLGQGLEFLIYFQGNSAPDKSGLPSDRFSAERTGGSVSTLTIQRTQQEDSAVYLCASSLQVRGPKLFFGSGTQLSVL.

For this clone: A read error may produce the germline difference seen at one junction end. CDR3 residues: CASSLGLGQETQYF. The CDR3 coding sequence is TGTGCCAGCAGTTTGGGACTAGGCCAAGAGACCCAGTACTTC. V gene TRBV5-4 combines with J gene TRBJ2-5; 8 nucleotides agree with TRBD2. CDR1 is SGHNT, CDR2 YYREEE, per germline (reference sequence). The CDR3 sequence is 14 residues long.

This clone showed up just once. The V call is TRBV19, the J call TRBJ2-5; TRBD1 matches at 7 bases. Germline V lookup: CDR1 LNHDA, CDR2 SQIVND (reference sequence). V trimming: 1 base; J trimming: 7 bases; junction bases outside the gene matches: 9. The CDR3 covers 15 residues. This CDR3 is CASSIVAGGKATQYF. The CDR3 DNA reads TGTGCCAGTAGTATAGTAGCAGGGGGTAAAGCGACCCAGTACTTC.

J is TRBJ2-3 and V is TRBV9; D perhaps matches TRBD2 (5 bases). The CDR3 spans 15 residues. The germline CDR1 and CDR2 sequences are SGDLS and YYNGEE. Trimming took 0 bases from V and 3 from J, leaving 11 bases between them. DNA of the CDR3: TGTGCCAGCAGCGTAGGAGGGCTTTGGACAGATACGCAGTATTTT. Translated: CASSVGGLWTDTQYF.